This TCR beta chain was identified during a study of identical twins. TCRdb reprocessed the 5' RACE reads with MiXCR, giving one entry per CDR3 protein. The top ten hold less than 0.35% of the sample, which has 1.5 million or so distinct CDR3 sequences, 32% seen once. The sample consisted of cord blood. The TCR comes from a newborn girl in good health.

CDR3 DNA sequence: TGTGCCAGCAGCTTTCACGTTAGGCGGTACAGCACAGATACGCAGTATTTT. Translating it yields CASSFHVRRYSTDTQYF. The chain combines TRBV7-2 with TRBJ2-3; D gene unclear. Germline CDR1 SGHTA, CDR2 FQGNSA. Trimming took 3 bases from V and 0 from J, leaving 16 bases between them. CDR3 length: 17 residues.